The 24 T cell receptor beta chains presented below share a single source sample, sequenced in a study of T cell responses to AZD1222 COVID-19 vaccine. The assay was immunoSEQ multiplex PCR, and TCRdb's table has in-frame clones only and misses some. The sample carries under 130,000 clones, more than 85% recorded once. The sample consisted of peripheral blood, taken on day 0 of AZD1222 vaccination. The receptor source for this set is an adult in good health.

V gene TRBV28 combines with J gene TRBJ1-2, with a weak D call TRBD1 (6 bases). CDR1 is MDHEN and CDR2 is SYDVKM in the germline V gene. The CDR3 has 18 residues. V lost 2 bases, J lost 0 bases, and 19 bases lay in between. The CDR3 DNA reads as TGTGCCAGCAGTTTAGGGGGGGCTGCATTGAATGCTAACTATGGCTACACCTTC. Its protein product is CASSLGGAALNANYGYTF.

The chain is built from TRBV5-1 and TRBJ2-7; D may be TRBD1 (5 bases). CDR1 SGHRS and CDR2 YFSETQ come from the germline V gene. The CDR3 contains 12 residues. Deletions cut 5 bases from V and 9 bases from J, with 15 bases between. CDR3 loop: CASRSEGVRQYF. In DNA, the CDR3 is TGCGCCAGCAGATCGGAAGGGGTTAGGCAGTACTTC. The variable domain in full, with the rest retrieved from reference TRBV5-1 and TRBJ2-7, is KAGVTQTPRYLIKTRGQQVTLSCSPISGHRSVSWYQQTPGQGLQFLFEYFSETQRNKGNFPGRFSGRQFSNSRSEMNVSTLELGDSALYLCASRSEGVRQYFGPGTRLTVT.

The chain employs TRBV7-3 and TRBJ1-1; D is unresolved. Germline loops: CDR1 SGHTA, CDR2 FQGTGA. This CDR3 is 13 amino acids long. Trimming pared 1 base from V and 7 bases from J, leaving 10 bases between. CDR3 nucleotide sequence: TGTGCCAGCAGCTTAAGTGCAGAGCTTGAAGCTTTCTTT. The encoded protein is CASSLSAELEAFF. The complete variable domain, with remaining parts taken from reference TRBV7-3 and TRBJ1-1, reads GAGVSQTPSNKVTEKGKYVELRCDPISGHTALYWYRQSLGQGPEFLIYFQGTGAADDSGLPNDRFFAVRPEGSVSTLKIQRTERGDSAVYLCASSLSAELEAFFGQGTRLTVV.

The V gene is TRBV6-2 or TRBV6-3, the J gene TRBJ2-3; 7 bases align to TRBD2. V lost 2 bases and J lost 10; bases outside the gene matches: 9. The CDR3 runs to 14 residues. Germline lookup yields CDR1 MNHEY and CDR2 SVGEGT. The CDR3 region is CASSYPSSGRPQYF. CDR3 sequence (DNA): TGTGCCAGCAGTTACCCCTCTAGCGGTCGTCCGCAGTATTTT.

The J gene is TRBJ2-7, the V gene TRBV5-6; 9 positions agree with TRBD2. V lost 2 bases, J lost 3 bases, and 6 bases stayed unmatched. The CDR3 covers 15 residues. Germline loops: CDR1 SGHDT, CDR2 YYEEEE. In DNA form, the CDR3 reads TGTGCCAGCAGCTTCGAGACTAGCGGTGTCTACGAGCAGTACTTC. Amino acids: CASSFETSGVYEQYF.

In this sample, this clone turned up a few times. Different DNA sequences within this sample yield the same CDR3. The CDR3 loop is CAWSRDSSGNTIYF. The CDR3 nucleotides are TGTGCCTGGAGTCGGGACAGCTCTGGAAACACCATATATTTT. The V call is TRBV30, the J call TRBJ1-3; 7 bases match TRBD1. Germline assignment: CDR1 GTSNPN and CDR2 SVGIG (reference sequence). Germline trimming cut 2 bases from V and 0 bases from J; bases unmatched to any gene: 1. The CDR3 contains 14 residues.

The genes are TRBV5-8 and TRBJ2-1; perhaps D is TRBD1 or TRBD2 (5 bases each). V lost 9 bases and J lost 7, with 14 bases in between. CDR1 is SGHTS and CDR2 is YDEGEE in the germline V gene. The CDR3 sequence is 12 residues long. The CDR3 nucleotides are TGTGCCACCCGGGGCAAAGTGAATGAGCAGTTCTTC. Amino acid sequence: CATRGKVNEQFF. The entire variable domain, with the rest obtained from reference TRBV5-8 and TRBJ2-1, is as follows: EAGVTQSPTHLIKTRGQQATLRCSPISGHTSVYWYQQALGLGLQFLLWYDEGEERNRGNFPPRFSGRQFPNYSSELNVNALELEDSALYLCATRGKVNEQFFGPGTRLTVL.

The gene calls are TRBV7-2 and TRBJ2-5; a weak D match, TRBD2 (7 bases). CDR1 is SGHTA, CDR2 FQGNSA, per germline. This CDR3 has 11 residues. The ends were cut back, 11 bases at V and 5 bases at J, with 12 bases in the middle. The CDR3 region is CAYREGETQYF. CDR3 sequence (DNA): TGTGCCTACAGGGAGGGTGAGACCCAGTACTTC.

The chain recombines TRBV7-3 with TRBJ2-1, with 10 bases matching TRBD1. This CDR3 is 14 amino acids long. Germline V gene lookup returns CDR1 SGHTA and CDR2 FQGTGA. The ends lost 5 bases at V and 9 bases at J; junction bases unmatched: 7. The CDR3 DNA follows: TGTGCCAGCAGCATAGACAGGGGGCCGGGTGAGCAGTTCTTC. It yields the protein CASSIDRGPGEQFF.

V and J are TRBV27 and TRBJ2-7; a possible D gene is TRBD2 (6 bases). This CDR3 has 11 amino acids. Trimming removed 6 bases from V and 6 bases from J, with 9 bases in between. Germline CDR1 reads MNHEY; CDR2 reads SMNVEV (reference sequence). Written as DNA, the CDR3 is TGTGCCAGCAGGTTGGGGGGCGAGCAGTACTTC. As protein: CASRLGGEQYF.

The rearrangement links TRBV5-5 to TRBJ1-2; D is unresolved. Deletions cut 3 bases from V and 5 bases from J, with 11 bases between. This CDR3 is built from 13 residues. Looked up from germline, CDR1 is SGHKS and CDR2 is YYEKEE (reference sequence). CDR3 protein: CASSSNPLYGYTF. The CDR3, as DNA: TGTGCCAGCAGCTCGAACCCTTTGTATGGCTACACCTTC. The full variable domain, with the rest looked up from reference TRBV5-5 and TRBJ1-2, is DAGVTQSPTHLIKTRGQQVTLRCSPISGHKSVSWYQQVLGQGPQFIFQYYEKEERGRGNFPDRFSARQFPNYSSELNVNALLLGDSALYLCASSSNPLYGYTFGSGTRLTVV.

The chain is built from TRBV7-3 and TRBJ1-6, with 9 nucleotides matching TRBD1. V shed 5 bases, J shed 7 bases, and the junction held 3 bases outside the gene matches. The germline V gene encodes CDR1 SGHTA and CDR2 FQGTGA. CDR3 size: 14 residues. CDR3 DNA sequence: TGTGCCAGCAGCCGGGACAGGGCGAATTCACCCCTCCACTTT. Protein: CASSRDRANSPLHF.

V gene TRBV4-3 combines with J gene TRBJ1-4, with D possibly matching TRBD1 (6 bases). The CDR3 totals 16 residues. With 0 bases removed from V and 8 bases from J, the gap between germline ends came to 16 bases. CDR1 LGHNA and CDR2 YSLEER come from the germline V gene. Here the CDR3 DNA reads TGCGCCAGCAGCCAAGATTGGGGGGGGCCTGGGGAAAAACTGTTTTTT. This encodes CASSQDWGGPGEKLFF.

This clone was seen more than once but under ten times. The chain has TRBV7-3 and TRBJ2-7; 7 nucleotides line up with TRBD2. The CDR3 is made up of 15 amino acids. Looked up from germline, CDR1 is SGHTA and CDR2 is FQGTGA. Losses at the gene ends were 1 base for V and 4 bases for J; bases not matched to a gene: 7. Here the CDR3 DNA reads TGTGCCAGCAGCTTAATGGCGGGAGCGGCGTACGAGCAGTACTTC. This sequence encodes CASSLMAGAAYEQYF. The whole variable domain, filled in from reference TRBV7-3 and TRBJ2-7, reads GAGVSQTPSNKVTEKGKYVELRCDPISGHTALYWYRQSLGQGPEFLIYFQGTGAADDSGLPNDRFFAVRPEGSVSTLKIQRTERGDSAVYLCASSLMAGAAYEQYFGPGTRLTVT.

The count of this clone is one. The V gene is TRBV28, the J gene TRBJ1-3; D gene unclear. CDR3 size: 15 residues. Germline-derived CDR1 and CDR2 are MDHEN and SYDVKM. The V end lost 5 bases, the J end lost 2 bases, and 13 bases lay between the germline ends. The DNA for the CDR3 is TGTGCCAGCAGTGGGAACCGCGGCGCTGGAAACACCATATATTTT. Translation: CASSGNRGAGNTIYF. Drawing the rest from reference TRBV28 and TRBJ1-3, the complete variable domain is DVKVTQSSRYLVKRTGEKVFLECVQDMDHENMFWYRQDPGLGLRLIYFSYDVKMKEKGDIPEGYSVSREKKERFSLILESASTNQTSMYLCASSGNRGAGNTIYFGEGSWLTVV.

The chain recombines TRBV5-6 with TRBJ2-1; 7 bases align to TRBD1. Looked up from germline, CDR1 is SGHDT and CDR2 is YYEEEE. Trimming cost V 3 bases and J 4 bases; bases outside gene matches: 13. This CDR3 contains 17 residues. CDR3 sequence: CASSSTRRDSVYNEQFF. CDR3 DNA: TGTGCCAGCAGCTCTACCCGTCGGGACAGCGTGTACAATGAGCAGTTCTTC.

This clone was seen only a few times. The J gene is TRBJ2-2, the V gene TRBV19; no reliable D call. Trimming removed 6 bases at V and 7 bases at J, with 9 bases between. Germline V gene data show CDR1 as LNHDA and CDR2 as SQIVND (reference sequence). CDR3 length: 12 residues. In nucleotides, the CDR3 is TGTGCCAGTAGCTACACGGTCGGGGAGCTGTTTTTT. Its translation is CASSYTVGELFF.

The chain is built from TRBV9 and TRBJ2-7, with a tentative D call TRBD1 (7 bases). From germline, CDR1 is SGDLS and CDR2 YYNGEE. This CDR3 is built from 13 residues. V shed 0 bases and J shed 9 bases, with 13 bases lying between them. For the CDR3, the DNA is TGTGCCAGCAGCGTAGGCGGGACAGACTGGCAGTACTTC. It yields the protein CASSVGGTDWQYF.

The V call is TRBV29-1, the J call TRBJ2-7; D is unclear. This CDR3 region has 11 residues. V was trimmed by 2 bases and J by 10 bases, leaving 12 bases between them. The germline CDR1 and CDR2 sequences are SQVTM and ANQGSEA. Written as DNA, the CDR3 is TGCAGCGTTGAACTCGGGCTGAACCAGTACTTC. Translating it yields CSVELGLNQYF.

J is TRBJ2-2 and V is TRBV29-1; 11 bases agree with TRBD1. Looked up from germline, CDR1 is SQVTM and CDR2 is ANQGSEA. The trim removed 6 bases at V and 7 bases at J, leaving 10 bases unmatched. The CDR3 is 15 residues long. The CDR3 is CSVGRDRGSLGELFF. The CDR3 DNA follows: TGCAGCGTCGGACGGGACAGGGGGTCCCTCGGGGAGCTGTTTTTT.

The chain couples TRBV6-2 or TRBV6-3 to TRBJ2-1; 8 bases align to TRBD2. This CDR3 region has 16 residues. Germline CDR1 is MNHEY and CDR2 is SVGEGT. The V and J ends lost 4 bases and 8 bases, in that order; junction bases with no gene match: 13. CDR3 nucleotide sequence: TGTGCCAGCAGTTCTCCCCGGGCTAGCGGGTTCTATGAGCAGTTCTTC. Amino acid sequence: CASSSPRASGFYEQFF.

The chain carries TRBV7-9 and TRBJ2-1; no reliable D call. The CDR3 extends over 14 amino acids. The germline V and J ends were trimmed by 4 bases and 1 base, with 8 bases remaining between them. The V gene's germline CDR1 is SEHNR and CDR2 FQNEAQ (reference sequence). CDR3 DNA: TGTGCCAGCAGCTACAGCGTTTCCTACAATGAGCAGTTCTTC. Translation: CASSYSVSYNEQFF.

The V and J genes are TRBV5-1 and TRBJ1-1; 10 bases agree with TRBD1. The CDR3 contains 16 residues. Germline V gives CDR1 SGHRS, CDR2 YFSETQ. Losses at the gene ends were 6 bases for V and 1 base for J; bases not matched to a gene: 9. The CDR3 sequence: CASTGTGVSGNTEAFF. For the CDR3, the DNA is TGCGCCAGCACGGGGACAGGGGTTTCCGGGAACACTGAAGCTTTCTTT.

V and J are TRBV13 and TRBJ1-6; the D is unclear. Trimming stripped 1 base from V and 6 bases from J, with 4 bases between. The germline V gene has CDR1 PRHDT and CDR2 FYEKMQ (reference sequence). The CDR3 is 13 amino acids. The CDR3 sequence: CASSLDSNSPLHF. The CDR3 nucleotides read TGTGCCAGCAGCTTAGATTCTAATTCACCCCTCCACTTT.